A selection of T cell receptor beta chains follows, all from one sample in a study of T cell changes during pregnancy in multiple sclerosis. Assay: immunoSEQ multiplex PCR; the TCRdb copy retains only in-frame clones and omits some. This sample has roughly 22,000 clones, with around nine tenths found just once. Source: CD4+ T cells from peripheral blood mononuclear cells, taken in the first trimester of pregnancy. Source of these receptors: a female donor in good health, enrolled as a control in a pregnancy study. CDR3s include the opening cysteine and the closing phenylalanine or tryptophan. D genes are given only for firm matches. The size of a clone is reported for some rows only, either as once, few or many, or as a class for expanded clones.

14 | NA | TRBJ1-3 | TRBV7-3 | NA | CASSLGPSGNTIYF | TGTGCCAGCAGCTTGGGGCCCTCTGGAAACACCATATATTTT
14 | NA | TRBJ1-2 | TRBV7-2 | NA | CASSTGTGYYGYTF | TGTGCCAGCAGCACAGGGACGGGGTACTATGGCTACACCTTC
18 | NA | TRBJ2-1 | TRBV7-5 | NA | CARSSQCGGLSSYNEQFF | TGTGCCAGAAGCTCCCAGTGCGGGGGATTGAGCTCCTACAATGAGCAGTTCTTC
15 | NA | TRBJ2-1 | TRBV7-6 | TRBD2 | CASSFISGGGNEQFF | TGTGCCAGCAGCTTTATTAGCGGGGGGGGGAATGAGCAGTTCTTC
13 | NA | TRBJ2-7 | TRBV9 | NA | CASSPTGWYEQYF | TGTGCCAGCAGCCCCACAGGGTGGTACGAGCAGTACTTC
16 | NA | TRBJ2-7 | TRBV14 | TRBD1 | CASSLPDRDSSYEQYF | TGTGCCAGCAGCCTGCCGGACAGGGACAGCTCCTACGAGCAGTACTTC
16 | NA | TRBJ2-2 | TRBV5-1 | TRBD1 | CASSSYWTGNTGELFF | TGCGCCAGCAGCTCCTACTGGACAGGGAACACCGGGGAGCTGTTTTTT
15 | NA | TRBJ2-4 | TRBV7-2 | NA | CASSLIGLGVDIQYF | TGTGCCAGCAGCTTAATCGGGTTAGGGGTGGACATTCAGTACTTC
16 | NA | TRBJ1-2 | TRBV4-2 | NA | CASSETGNAILKGYTF | TGTGCCAGCAGCGAGACTGGCAACGCTATTCTTAAAGGCTACACCTTC
15 | NA | TRBJ2-7 | TRBV2 | NA | CASGGRGQGSYEQYF | TGTGCCAGCGGGGGGCGGGGGCAGGGAAGTTACGAGCAGTACTTC
15 | once | TRBJ2-3 | TRBV28 | TRBD2 | CASSTSGMRSDTQYF | TGTGCCAGCAGTACTAGCGGGATGAGGTCGGATACGCAGTATTTT
17 | NA | TRBJ1-1 | TRBV19 | NA | CASTNQGLKYRLTEAFF | TGTGCCAGCACAAACCAGGGGTTGAAGTACCGCCTCACTGAAGCTTTCTTT
15 | NA | TRBJ1-2 | TRBV7-9 | NA | CASSGGKGANYGYTF | TGTGCCAGCAGCGGGGGGAAGGGCGCTAACTATGGCTACACCTTC
14 | NA | TRBJ1-2 | TRBV14 | NA | CASSQVALSYGYTF | TGTGCCAGCAGCCAAGTGGCTTTAAGCTATGGCTACACCTTC
14 | NA | TRBJ2-6 | TRBV6-5 | TRBD1 | CARGQISGANVLTF | TGTGCCAGGGGACAGATCTCTGGGGCCAACGTCCTGACTTTC
17 | NA | TRBJ2-3 | TRBV7-6 | TRBD2 | CASSPSTSGPITDTQYF | TGTGCCAGCAGCCCCTCGACTAGCGGGCCCATCACAGATACGCAGTATTTT
12 | NA | TRBJ1-2 | TRBV2 | NA | CASNQAYDGYTF | TGTGCCAGCAACCAGGCCTACGATGGCTACACCTTC
13 | NA | TRBJ1-2 | TRBV5-5 | NA | CASSLSEGDGYTF | TGTGCCAGCAGCTTGTCTGAAGGAGATGGCTACACCTTC
16 | NA | TRBJ1-2 | TRBV28 | TRBD1 | CASSFVTGGSNYGYTF | TGTGCCAGCAGTTTTGTGACAGGGGGCTCTAACTATGGCTACACCTTC
15 | NA | TRBJ1-1 | TRBV6-6 | NA | CASSPPREGNTEAFF | TGTGCCAGCAGTCCCCCGAGGGAGGGAAACACTGAAGCTTTCTTT
16 | NA | TRBJ2-7 | TRBV4-2 | NA | CASSQEYRQDPTEQYF | TGTGCCAGCAGCCAAGAGTATCGACAGGATCCTACCGAGCAGTACTTC
14 | NA | TRBJ2-5 | TRBV5-1 | TRBD1 | CASSVGQSSETQYF | TGCGCCAGCAGCGTGGGACAGTCATCCGAGACCCAGTACTTC
13 | NA | TRBJ1-1 | TRBV6-1 | TRBD1 | CASRGQTNTEAFF | TGTGCCAGCAGGGGACAGACGAACACTGAAGCTTTCTTT
15 | once | TRBJ2-3 | TRBV19 | NA | CASSIGGTRQDTQYF | TGTGCCAGTAGTATAGGAGGGACACGCCAAGATACGCAGTATTTT
13 | few | TRBJ1-3 | TRBV9 | NA | CASSVDRGNTIYF | TGTGCCAGCAGCGTAGACAGGGGAAACACCATATATTTT
14 | NA | TRBJ2-1 | TRBV28 | TRBD2 | CASGIAGGLNEQFF | TGTGCCAGCGGGATAGCGGGAGGCCTCAATGAGCAGTTCTTC
16 | NA | TRBJ2-5 | TRBV7-6 | TRBD2 | CASSSSGGYGGETQYF | TGTGCCAGCAGCTCTAGCGGGGGGTACGGGGGAGAGACCCAGTACTTC
13 | NA | TRBJ1-2 | TRBV29-1 | TRBD1 | CSVAGQGGYGYTF | TGCAGCGTTGCGGGACAGGGGGGCTATGGCTACACCTTC
14 | NA | TRBJ1-1 | TRBV6-1 | TRBD1 | CASSAVQGATEAFF | TGTGCCAGCAGTGCAGTCCAGGGGGCGACTGAAGCTTTCTTT
16 | once | TRBJ2-2 | TRBV19 | NA | CASRGGDTANTGELFF | TGTGCCAGTAGGGGGGGGGACACCGCGAACACCGGGGAGCTGTTTTTT
13 | few | TRBJ1-2 | TRBV29-1 | NA | CSVVGGSNYGYTF | TGCAGCGTTGTAGGCGGATCTAACTATGGCTACACCTTC
14 | NA | TRBJ2-7 | TRBV5-4 | TRBD1 | CASSLRDRNYEQYF | TGCGCCAGCAGCCTTCGGGACAGGAACTACGAGCAGTACTTC
15 | NA | TRBJ2-2 | TRBV6-1 | TRBD2 | CASSSRTRNTGELFF | TGTGCCAGCAGTTCAAGGACTAGGAACACCGGGGAGCTGTTTTTT
15 | NA | TRBJ1-1 | TRBV19 | TRBD1 | CASSLAGTGYTEAFF | TGTGCCAGTAGCTTGGCCGGGACAGGGTACACTGAAGCTTTCTTT
14 | NA | TRBJ2-7 | TRBV6-1 | NA | CASSEAGAEYEQYF | TGTGCCAGCAGTGAAGCGGGGGCGGAGTACGAGCAGTACTTC
11 | NA | TRBJ2-4 | TRBV10-3 | NA | CAISDRDIQYF | TGTGCCATCAGTGATAGAGACATTCAGTACTTC
14 | NA | TRBJ1-2 | TRBV7-9 | NA | CASSALQGRHGYTF | TGTGCCAGCAGCGCACTACAGGGTCGGCATGGCTACACCTTC
14 | NA | TRBJ1-1 | TRBV12-5 | NA | CASGLLGRYTEAFF | TGTGCTAGTGGTTTGTTAGGGAGGTACACTGAAGCTTTCTTT
14 | NA | TRBJ1-5 | TRBV18 | NA | CASSPPSGNQPQHF | TGTGCCAGCTCACCACCGTCGGGGAATCAGCCCCAGCATTTT
15 | NA | TRBJ1-5 | TRBV28 | NA | CASRSHKYSNQPQHF | TGTGCCAGCAGATCCCACAAATATAGCAATCAGCCCCAGCATTTT
15 | NA | TRBJ2-5 | TRBV2 | NA | CASSVGGGRKETQYF | TGTGCCAGCAGTGTAGGCGGTGGAAGAAAAGAGACCCAGTACTTC
13 | few | TRBJ1-5 | TRBV2 | NA | CASTGALYQPQHF | TGTGCCAGCACAGGGGCGTTGTATCAGCCCCAGCATTTT
13 | NA | TRBJ1-5 | TRBV14 | NA | CASSQDHNQPQHF | TGTGCCAGCAGCCAAGATCACAATCAGCCCCAGCATTTT
15 | NA | TRBJ2-5 | TRBV6-4 | TRBD2 | CASSALREEVETQYF | TGTGCCAGCAGCGCTTTACGGGAGGAGGTAGAGACCCAGTACTTC
14 | NA | TRBJ1-4 | TRBV6-5 | NA | CASSYQGTGEKLFF | TGTGCCAGCAGTTACCAGGGGACGGGGGAAAAACTGTTTTTT
12 | NA | TRBJ2-7 | TRBV7-2 | NA | CASSLPSYEQYF | TGTGCCAGCAGCTTACCGTCCTACGAGCAGTACTTC
14 | NA | TRBJ2-7 | TRBV5-1 | TRBD1 | CASSPAGGDYEQYF | TGCGCCAGCAGTCCCGCAGGGGGAGACTACGAGCAGTACTTC
16 | NA | TRBJ2-5 | TRBV5-5 | TRBD2 | CASSFLAGDPRETQYF | TGTGCCAGCAGCTTTCTAGCGGGGGACCCCAGGGAGACCCAGTACTTC
11 | few | TRBJ2-1 | TRBV20-1 | NA | CSATGSNEQFF | TGCAGTGCTACGGGATCCAATGAGCAGTTCTTC
13 | NA | TRBJ2-5 | TRBV6-5 | TRBD1 | CASSHTGGETQYF | TGTGCCAGCAGCCACACAGGGGGAGAGACCCAGTACTTC
15 | few | TRBJ2-2 | TRBV5-1 | TRBD1 | CASSSGTGYVGELFF | TGCGCCAGCAGCTCCGGGACAGGGTATGTCGGGGAGCTGTTTTTT
17 | NA | TRBJ2-1 | TRBV5-1 | TRBD1 | CASSLTWGQGPYNEQFF | TGCGCCAGCAGCTTGACTTGGGGACAGGGGCCCTACAATGAGCAGTTCTTC
14 | NA | TRBJ2-1 | TRBV27 | NA | CASSLMGVYNEQFF | TGTGCCAGCAGTCTCATGGGCGTCTACAATGAGCAGTTCTTC
12 | NA | TRBJ1-2 | TRBV25-1 | NA | CASSEHIKGYTF | TGTGCCAGCAGTGAACACATTAAGGGCTACACCTTC
13 | NA | TRBJ1-3 | TRBV19 | NA | CASSTPEYNTIYF | TGTGCCAGTAGTACCCCGGAGTACAACACCATATATTTT